These 20 T cell receptor beta chains originate from one sample sequenced in a study of monozygotic twins with inflammatory bowel disease. TCRdb reworked the 5' RACE reads into one entry per CDR3 protein, no DNA. The listing records 350,000 to 550,000 distinct CDR3 sequences. Source material: blood. These receptors all stem from a human donor with ulcerative colitis or Crohn's disease, or a healthy co-twin of an affected twin (not recorded which).

V usage is TRBV6-1 and J usage is TRBJ2-3. Germline assignment: CDR1 MNHNS and CDR2 SASEGT. The CDR3 has 16 amino acids. CDR3 residues: CASRPFKFGVTDTQYF.

J is TRBJ1-1 and V is TRBV9; TCRdb names TRBD1, which stays unverified in the absence of DNA. The V gene's germline CDR1 is SGDLS and CDR2 YYNGEE. This CDR3 has 15 amino acids. CDR3 region: CASSPRQGVGTEAFF.

This CDR3 is CSAPQPGRGINEQFF. V gene TRBV20-1 combines with J gene TRBJ2-1; TCRdb gives TRBD1 as the D gene, but with no DNA this cannot be confirmed. The CDR3 is made up of 15 amino acids. Germline assignment: CDR1 DFQATT and CDR2 SNEGSKA (reference sequence).

This sequence joins TRBV10-3 and TRBJ2-7; with no DNA, the TCRdb D assignment of TRBD1 cannot be verified. This CDR3 is 16 amino acids long. Germline V gene sequence: CDR1 ENHRY, CDR2 SYGVKD. This CDR3 reads CAISEGTGGPRYEQYF.

The chain has TRBV5-1 and TRBJ1-4. Germline V gives CDR1 SGHRS, CDR2 YFSETQ. The CDR3 has 13 amino acids. The CDR3 region is CASSAHGEEKLFF.

The chain combines TRBV11-2 with TRBJ2-1. Germline V gene sequence: CDR1 SGHAT, CDR2 FQNNGV. This CDR3 contains 15 residues. CDR3 amino acids: CASSMDRGPYNEQFF.

This chain connects TRBV7-2 to TRBJ1-5; there is no DNA to check the TCRdb D call of TRBD1. This CDR3 region has 15 residues. Germline V lookup: CDR1 SGHTA, CDR2 FQGNSA. CDR3 loop: CASSLAGQGHQPQHF.

This sequence joins TRBV11-2 and TRBJ2-3; the D gene TCRdb calls, TRBD1, cannot be checked with no DNA. The CDR3 runs to 15 residues. Looked up from germline, CDR1 is SGHAT and CDR2 is FQNNGV. The CDR3 loop is CASSSLAPSTDTQYF.

The rearrangement uses TRBV20-1 and TRBJ2-1; TCRdb gives TRBD2 as the D gene, but with no DNA this cannot be confirmed. This CDR3 is built from 15 residues. CDR1 and CDR2 (germline): DFQATT, SNEGSKA (reference sequence). The CDR3 spells CSAINPRVSVNEQFF.

V usage is TRBV18 and J usage is TRBJ1-2; TCRdb indicates TRBD1, and absent DNA this call remains unverified. The V gene's germline CDR1 is KGHSH and CDR2 LQKENI. The length of the CDR3 is 15 residues. This CDR3 reads CASSRGQGVPTGYTF.

The chain links TRBV12-3 or TRBV12-4 to TRBJ2-7; the TCRdb D gene call, TRBD2, has no DNA to confirm it. There are 15 residues in the CDR3. This chain's CDR3 is CASSLISGGKDEQYF.

The genes are TRBV11-1 and TRBJ1-5; there is no DNA to check the TCRdb D call of TRBD1. The CDR3 is 18 residues long. Germline values: CDR1 SGHAT, CDR2 FQDESV (reference sequence). CDR3: CASSLESIPGQGNQPQHF.

This chain uses TRBV6-5 with TRBJ1-2; there is no DNA to check the TCRdb D call of TRBD1. The germline V gene encodes CDR1 MNHEY and CDR2 SVGAGI. This CDR3 region has 13 residues. CDR3: CASTDGGWYGYTF.

The V call is TRBV5-1, the J call TRBJ2-1; TCRdb names TRBD2, which stays unverified in the absence of DNA. Germline V gene lookup returns CDR1 SGHRS and CDR2 YFSETQ. The length of the CDR3 is 13 residues. CDR3 loop: CASSLDPSVEQFF.

The gene calls are TRBV19 and TRBJ2-3; TCRdb proposes TRBD2, but this gene call is untestable without DNA. The CDR3 contains 15 residues. Germline-derived CDR1 and CDR2 are LNHDA and SQIVND (reference sequence). CDR3 region: CATTPKRGGTDTQYF.

The rearrangement uses TRBV9 and TRBJ2-7. Germline assignment: CDR1 SGDLS and CDR2 YYNGEE. The CDR3 spans 12 residues. This CDR3 reads CASSVDQSEQYF.

The CDR3 here is CASSPRILAKNIQYF. The V gene is TRBV7-2, the J gene TRBJ2-4. The CDR3 runs to 15 residues. Germline CDR1 and CDR2: SGHTA and FQGNSA. Together with reference TRBV7-2 and TRBJ2-4, the CDR3 gives the full variable domain: GAGVSQSPSNKVTEKGKDVELRCDPISGHTALYWYRQSLGQGLEFLIYFQGNSAPDKSGLPSDRFSAERTGGSVSTLTIQRTQQEDSAVYLCASSPRILAKNIQYFGAGTRLSVL.

This sequence joins TRBV30 and TRBJ2-2. The CDR3 has 11 residues. CDR1 and CDR2 (germline): GTSNPN, SVGIG (reference sequence). Here the CDR3 reads CAWNPAGELFF. The whole variable domain, filled in from reference TRBV30 and TRBJ2-2, reads SQTIHQWPATLVQPVGSPLSLECTVEGTSNPNLYWYRQAAGRGLQLLFYSVGIGQISSEVPQNLSASRPQDRQFILSSKKLLLSDSGFYLCAWNPAGELFFGEGSRLTVL.

Here the CDR3 reads CASSHWSGELFF. The chain recombines TRBV3-1 with TRBJ2-2. The CDR3 covers 12 residues. CDR1 is LGHDT, CDR2 YNNKEL, per germline (reference sequence).

The chain employs TRBV20-1 and TRBJ1-5; lacking DNA, the TRBD1 call made by TCRdb goes unchecked. The CDR3 contains 14 residues. Per the germline V gene, CDR1 is DFQATT and CDR2 is SNEGSKA (reference sequence). This chain's CDR3 is CSARDGGKYQPQHF.